The clone carrying this TCR beta chain was detected a few times. The sample belongs to a study of blood T cell repertoires in COVID-19. The protocol was immunoSEQ multiplex PCR, while the TCRdb copy is restricted to in-frame clones and leaves out a portion. The sample lists just under 65,000 clones, around 80% occurring once. While infection was still active, Seattle patients were enrolled and then followed longitudinally. V gave up 6 bases and J gave up 5 bases; unmatched junction bases: 6. The CDR3 is 13 residues long. The germline V gene has CDR1 SQVTM and CDR2 ANQGSEA. Input material: peripheral blood. This clonotype was obtained from a man aged 55-75 years with COVID-19, enrolled during active disease. J is TRBJ2-7 and V is TRBV29-1, with 11 bases that match TRBD1. DNA of the CDR3: TGCAGCGTCCGGGGACAGGGGGGACACGAGCAGTACTTC. Its protein is CSVRGQGGHEQYF.